What follows are 2 T cell receptor beta chains derived from one specimen sequenced in a study of T cells in Graves' hyperthyroidism and ophthalmopathy. Template material for amplifying TCR beta CDR3 regions consisted of RNA transcripts. Using the HTBI primer set, a first-round RT-PCR was run on the TCR CDR3. TCRdb passed the multiplex PCR reads through MiXCR, listing each CDR3 protein once. The table includes hundreds of thousands of distinct CDR3 sequences, around 13% detected once. Sequenced sample: blood. These receptors were obtained from a woman younger than 35 with Graves' hyperthyroidism.

There are a few counts of this clonotype. A read error may explain this, as a much larger clone is one base away. V is TRBV7-3 and J is TRBJ2-5, with D perhaps matching TRBD1 or TRBD2 (5 bases each). Germline CDR1 is SGHTA and CDR2 is FQGTGA. The CDR3 totals 15 residues. The CDR3 DNA sequence: TGTGCCGGCAGCTTAGGAGATGGGACGGTGCAGACCCAGTACTTC. As protein: CAGSLGDGTVQTQYF.

This clonotype was found many times. The chain carries TRBV28 and TRBJ1-5, with 7 bases matching TRBD1. Germline-derived CDR1 and CDR2 are MDHEN and SYDVKM. The CDR3 covers 16 residues. The V and J ends lost 7 bases and 0 bases, in that order; junction bases with no gene match: 9. The CDR3 sequence: CASNPGQPYSNQPQHF. CDR3 sequence (DNA): TGTGCCAGCAACCCGGGACAGCCATATAGCAATCAGCCCCAGCATTTT.